This record concerns one T cell receptor (beta chain) sequence. This sample is part of a study of blood T cell repertoires in COVID-19. For the study at large: COVID-19 samples, acute and convalescent, were from the United States, Italy and Spain. Sources were T cells, B-cell-depleted T cells, or PBMCs; the material itself was cDNA or gDNA.

Between the trimmed V and J ends, which lost 2 bases and 1 base, there was a span of 14 bases. Germline V gene sequence: CDR1 KGHSH, CDR2 LQKENI. The length of the CDR3 is 16 residues. In the original workflow: Reference gene primer amplification in the assay estimated nucleated cell counts. Measured with immunoSEQ multiplex PCR; TCRdb has only the in-frame clones, and not every one. The V and J calls and the clone size are those of that table, but D and trimming were determined from the DNA. The table shows roughly 100,000 clones, with about 85% occurring only once. The sequenced sample was peripheral blood. The TCR originated in a man aged 45 to 65 with acute or convalescent COVID-19. V gene TRBV18 combines with J gene TRBJ1-1; D call uncertain. The CDR3 here is CASSPKGFRENTEAFF. The CDR3 bases are TGTGCCAGCTCACCAAAGGGTTTTCGGGAGAACACTGAAGCTTTCTTT.